Each of the 32 T cell receptor beta chains below was sequenced from the same sample in a study of cytotoxic CD8 clonotypes in ibrutinib-treated CLL. The assay was immunoSEQ multiplex PCR, and TCRdb's table has in-frame clones only and misses some. The table has approximately 300,000 clones, roughly 85% seen once. The sample in question was PBMCs, obtained before ibrutinib treatment. The receptors were gathered from a human donor with chronic lymphocytic leukemia.

The rearrangement uses TRBV30 and TRBJ2-3, with unresolved D. Trimming removed 2 bases from V and 4 bases from J, with 7 bases in between. The CDR3 loop spans 12 amino acids. Germline loops: CDR1 GTSNPN, CDR2 SVGIG (reference sequence). This chain's CDR3 is CAWSPSSDTQYF. CDR3 in DNA: TGTGCCTGGAGTCCATCCTCAGATACGCAGTATTTT.

For this clone: This CDR3 fails to terminate in the conserved phenylalanine or tryptophan, so it likely reflects a read error. The DNA is left out, because the CDR3 cannot be placed on it with certainty; the CDR3 is given as TCRdb lists it. The CDR3 protein is CASSQGLAGGYQV. The chain links TRBV5-1 to TRBJ2-3; the table's D call of TRBD2 was not tested on the DNA. The CDR3 totals 13 residues, both ends included. From germline, CDR1 is SGHRS and CDR2 YFSETQ.

The rearrangement links TRBV29-1 to TRBJ2-7; D gene ambiguous. Germline CDR1 and CDR2: SQVTM and ANQGSEA. V lost 5 bases, J lost 1 base, and 6 bases lay in between. CDR3 length: 11 residues. The CDR3, as DNA: TGCAGCGTTTCGGGTTCCTACGAGCAGTACTTC. This translates into CSVSGSYEQYF.

The gene calls are TRBV6-6 and TRBJ2-2; 13 nucleotides align to TRBD2. The ends lost 6 bases at V and 6 bases at J; junction bases unmatched: 4. Germline-derived CDR1 and CDR2 are MNHNY and SVGAGI (reference sequence). The CDR3 is 15 amino acids. In nucleotides, the CDR3 is TGTGCCAGCAGCCGGGGACTAGCGGGACCCGGGGAGCTGTTTTTT. Translating gives CASSRGLAGPGELFF.

The chain couples TRBV19 to TRBJ2-6; D is unclear. This CDR3 has 15 residues. Germline V gene data show CDR1 as LNHDA and CDR2 as SQIVND (reference sequence). Trimming left V 3 bases short and J 2 bases short, with 8 bases between. The CDR3 sequence is CASSIEGPGANVLTF. In nucleotides, the CDR3 is TGTGCCAGTAGTATTGAAGGGCCTGGGGCCAACGTCCTGACTTTC.

The CDR3: CSVETSGVSYEQYF. The CDR3, as DNA: TGCAGCGTTGAGACTAGCGGGGTCTCCTACGAGCAGTACTTC. The chain is built from TRBV29-1 and TRBJ2-7; the match to TRBD2 covers 11 bases. The CDR3 spans 14 residues. The V segment lost 3 bases and the J segment 0 bases; nucleotides outside the gene matches: 1. Per germline, CDR1 SQVTM and CDR2 ANQGSEA.

V gene TRBV6-4 combines with J gene TRBJ2-3; 7 positions agree with TRBD1. The trim removed 5 bases at V and 0 bases at J, leaving 5 bases unmatched. The CDR3 loop spans 15 amino acids. Germline V gene lookup returns CDR1 MRHNA and CDR2 SNTAGT. The CDR3 nucleotides read TGTGCCAGCAGTTCCGGGACAGCTAGCACAGATACGCAGTATTTT. Translating gives CASSSGTASTDTQYF.

This clone appeared a few times. This rearrangement joins TRBV13 to TRBJ2-1; 12 bases fit TRBD2. V lost 5 bases to trimming and J lost 0 bases; unmatched junction nucleotides: 2. The CDR3 sequence is 16 residues long. From germline, CDR1 is PRHDT and CDR2 FYEKMQ (reference sequence). In DNA, the CDR3 is TGTGCCAGCAGCCGACTAGCGGGAGACTCCTACAATGAGCAGTTCTTC. Amino acids: CASSRLAGDSYNEQFF. Looking up the rest from reference TRBV13 and TRBJ2-1 gives the full variable domain: AAGVIQSPRHLIKEKRETATLKCYPIPRHDTVYWYQQGPGQDPQFLISFYEKMQSDKGSIPDRFSAQQFSDYHSELNMSSLELGDSALYFCASSRLAGDSYNEQFFGPGTRLTVL.

V usage is TRBV27 and J usage is TRBJ2-1; 8 bases are a match to TRBD2. Per the germline V gene, CDR1 is MNHEY and CDR2 is SMNVEV (reference sequence). The CDR3 spans 14 residues. V lost 2 bases, J lost 3 bases, and 0 bases stayed unmatched. CDR3 coding DNA: TGTGCCAGCAGTTTACTAGCGGGCTACAATGAGCAGTTCTTC. This sequence encodes CASSLLAGYNEQFF.

The chain uses TRBV7-9 and TRBJ2-7; no clear D gene. Germline assignment: CDR1 SEHNR and CDR2 FQNEAQ (reference sequence). Trimming removed 4 bases at V and 3 bases at J, with 13 bases between. The CDR3 is 14 residues long. The CDR3 is CASSSPQLIYEQYF. CDR3 coding DNA: TGTGCCAGCAGCTCTCCCCAACTAATCTACGAGCAGTACTTC.

V gene TRBV2 combines with J gene TRBJ2-3; unclear D gene. CDR1 SNHLY and CDR2 FYNNEI come from the germline V gene. Trimming removed 3 bases at V and 1 base at J, with 5 bases between. This CDR3 region has 13 residues. The CDR3 DNA sequence: TGTGCCAGCAGTGAGTCCGGCACAGATACGCAGTATTTT. It translates to CASSESGTDTQYF.

The V call is TRBV18, the J call TRBJ2-7; TRBD1 matches 8 bases. Trimming at V came to 4 bases and at J to 7 bases, leaving 6 bases not matched to a gene. The length of the CDR3 is 13 residues. Germline V gene data show CDR1 as KGHSH and CDR2 as LQKENI. The CDR3 nucleotides are TGTGCCAGCTCACGCGGACAGGGACAGGAGCAGTACTTC. It encodes CASSRGQGQEQYF.

The J gene is TRBJ1-2, the V gene TRBV5-1; weak D call: TRBD1 (6 bases). Germline V gives CDR1 SGHRS, CDR2 YFSETQ. Trimming cost V 3 bases and J 0 bases, with 9 bases left between them. The CDR3 sequence is 14 residues long. CDR3 loop: CASSSRTANYGYTF. The DNA of the CDR3 is TGCGCCAGCAGCTCCCGGACAGCTAACTATGGCTACACCTTC.

This clone was detected only a few times. The rearrangement uses TRBV19 and TRBJ1-1; TRBD1 matches at 7 bases. CDR1 and CDR2 (germline): LNHDA, SQIVND (reference sequence). V gave up 5 bases and J gave up 3 bases; unmatched junction bases: 15. The CDR3 has 17 residues. The CDR3: CASSFSSGGLGDTEAFF. DNA for the CDR3: TGTGCCAGTAGTTTCTCTTCAGGGGGTCTGGGGGACACTGAAGCTTTCTTT.

V usage is TRBV30 and J usage is TRBJ2-3, with 7 positions matching TRBD1. Germline values: CDR1 GTSNPN, CDR2 SVGIG (reference sequence). V trimming: 3 bases; J trimming: 4 bases; junction bases outside the gene matches: 7. The CDR3 spans 14 residues. CDR3 coding DNA: TGTGCCTGGAGGGGGACAGTCCCCCCAGATACGCAGTATTTT. It is translated as CAWRGTVPPDTQYF.

The rearrangement joins TRBV11-2 to TRBJ1-2, with D unresolved. The CDR3 length is 13 residues. Germline-derived CDR1 and CDR2 are SGHAT and FQNNGV. V was trimmed by 5 bases and J by 4 bases, leaving 11 bases between them. The CDR3 here is CASSTRTLYGYTF. Written as DNA, the CDR3 is TGTGCCAGCAGCACTAGAACGCTCTATGGCTACACCTTC.

This chain links TRBV5-4 with TRBJ1-2; TRBD1 aligns across 10 bases. This CDR3 has 13 amino acids. Germline CDR1 and CDR2: SGHNT and YYREEE (reference sequence). The V gene end was trimmed by 6 bases and the J gene end by 5 bases; junction bases not matched to a gene: 4. CDR3 bases: TGTGCCAGCACCCGGACAGGGGGTTATGGCTACACCTTC. Its protein is CASTRTGGYGYTF.

CDR3 sequence reads: CSVAGRHTEAFF. DNA for the CDR3: TGCAGCGTTGCTGGGCGGCACACTGAAGCTTTCTTT. The chain couples TRBV29-1 to TRBJ1-1; D not certain. CDR3 length equals 12 residues. The V gene lost 4 bases and the J gene lost 3 bases, with 9 bases spanning the gap. Germline lookup yields CDR1 SQVTM and CDR2 ANQGSEA.

The chain employs TRBV9 and TRBJ2-5; 7 nucleotides align to TRBD1. The germline CDR1 and CDR2 sequences are SGDLS and YYNGEE. V lost 3 bases to trimming and J lost 5 bases; unmatched junction nucleotides: 10. This CDR3 has 15 residues. CDR3 coding DNA: TGTGCCAGCAGCGATAGACCGTACAGGGGTGAGACCCAGTACTTC. As protein: CASSDRPYRGETQYF. Variable domain in full (rest from reference TRBV9 and TRBJ2-5): DSGVTQTPKHLITATGQRVTLRCSPRSGDLSVYWYQQSLDQGLQFLIQYYNGEERAKGNILERFSAQQFPDLHSELNLSSLELGDSALYFCASSDRPYRGETQYFGPGTRLLVL.

In its sample, this clone was seen once. The chain recombines TRBV15 with TRBJ2-1; 7 bases match TRBD2. The CDR3 is made up of 20 amino acids. With V trimmed by 0 bases and J by 7 bases, 21 bases remained unmatched. Germline CDR1 and CDR2: LNHNV and YYDKDF (reference sequence). Here the CDR3 DNA reads TGTGCCACCAGCAGAGATTCTCGACGACTAGCATCATCTACGAGGAATGAGCAGTTCTTC. This sequence encodes CATSRDSRRLASSTRNEQFF.

The rearrangement uses TRBV27 and TRBJ2-5; D is uncertain. The germline CDR1 and CDR2 sequences are MNHEY and SMNVEV (reference sequence). CDR3 size: 11 residues. V lost 3 bases to trimming and J lost 7 bases, with 6 bases between them. The CDR3 sequence: CASSLMGTQYF. Written as DNA, the CDR3 is TGTGCCAGCAGTTTGATGGGGACCCAGTACTTC.

The rearrangement uses TRBV7-2 and TRBJ1-1; D is uncertain. Trimming took off 2 bases at V and 5 bases at J, with 12 bases between the two ends. The CDR3 has 14 amino acids. Germline CDR1 SGHTA, CDR2 FQGNSA. DNA for the CDR3: TGTGCCAGCAGCTTATATTTGGGGAGGACTGAAGCTTTCTTT. Its translation is CASSLYLGRTEAFF.

V is TRBV4-3 and J is TRBJ2-7; 8 nucleotides align to TRBD2. The V gene's germline CDR1 is LGHNA and CDR2 YSLEER. Trimming cost V 0 bases and J 0 bases; bases outside gene matches: 7. The length of the CDR3 is 17 residues. CDR3 region: CASSQDELAESSYEQYF. The CDR3 nucleotides read TGCGCCAGCAGCCAAGACGAACTAGCGGAAAGCTCCTACGAGCAGTACTTC.

This rearrangement joins TRBV2 to TRBJ1-1; D possibly corresponds to TRBD1 (5 bases). V gave up 6 bases and J gave up 1 base, with 9 bases separating them. Germline-derived CDR1 and CDR2 are SNHLY and FYNNEI. This CDR3 comprises 13 residues. This CDR3 reads CASRRRGNTEAFF. In nucleotides, the CDR3 is TGTGCCAGCAGGCGTAGGGGGAACACTGAAGCTTTCTTT.

This clone was found a few times. The gene calls are TRBV7-6 and TRBJ1-4; D ambiguous. The germline gives CDR1 SGHVS, CDR2 FNYEAQ. This CDR3 contains 11 residues. V lost 4 bases and J 7 bases, leaving 4 bases between the germline ends. The DNA for the CDR3 is TGTGCCAGCAGCTCAAGTGAAAAACTGTTTTTT. It is translated as CASSSSEKLFF. The variable domain in full, with the rest retrieved from reference TRBV7-6 and TRBJ1-4, is GAGVSQSPRYKVTKRGQDVALRCDPISGHVSLYWYRQALGQGPEFLTYFNYEAQQDKSGLPNDRFSAERPEGSISTLTIQRTEQRDSAMYRCASSSSEKLFFGSGTQLSVL.

This clone was found many times. The chain has TRBV30 and TRBJ1-5; maybe TRBD1 (5 bases). The germline V gene has CDR1 GTSNPN and CDR2 SVGIG (reference sequence). This CDR3 is built from 13 residues. Trimming took off 0 bases at V and 6 bases at J, with 9 bases between the two ends. This chain's CDR3 is CAWSVLGGQPQHF. DNA for the CDR3: TGTGCCTGGAGTGTACTTGGGGGTCAGCCCCAGCATTTT.

This clone occurred a few times. This probably arose from a read error, given a far larger clone one base away. V usage is TRBV6-6 and J usage is TRBJ2-1, with a tentative D call TRBD1 (5 bases). The CDR3 extends over 11 amino acids. Germline V CDR1 and CDR2: MNHNY, SVGAGI (reference sequence). The CDR3 spells CAISAGNEQFF. In DNA, the CDR3 is TGTGCCATCAGTGCAGGGAATGAGCAGTTCTTC.

The chain joins TRBV18 to TRBJ2-7; D is unresolved. Trimming took 0 bases from V and 5 from J, leaving 5 bases between them. The CDR3 contains 12 residues. Germline assignment: CDR1 KGHSH and CDR2 LQKENI. The chain's CDR3 is CASSPPSDEQYF. CDR3 nucleotides: TGTGCCAGCTCACCACCGTCGGACGAGCAGTACTTC.

J is TRBJ2-1 and V is TRBV30, with 11 nucleotides matching TRBD2. Germline loops: CDR1 GTSNPN, CDR2 SVGIG (reference sequence). This CDR3 contains 15 residues. The V segment lost 5 bases and the J segment 12 bases; nucleotides outside the gene matches: 15. CDR3 nucleotide sequence: TGTGCCTGGGGGGGAACCGGGACTAGCGGCCCGGGGCAGTTCTTC. Translating gives CAWGGTGTSGPGQFF.

The gene calls are TRBV9 and TRBJ2-3, with 7 bases fitting TRBD2. In germline, CDR1 is SGDLS, CDR2 YYNGEE. The V gene end was trimmed by 3 bases and the J gene end by 5 bases; junction bases not matched to a gene: 9. This CDR3 region has 15 residues. DNA for the CDR3: TGTGCCAGCAGCGGAGGCCCGGGGGAGGGAGATACGCAGTATTTT. This codes for CASSGGPGEGDTQYF. Full variable domain (missing parts from reference TRBV9 and TRBJ2-3): DSGVTQTPKHLITATGQRVTLRCSPRSGDLSVYWYQQSLDQGLQFLIQYYNGEERAKGNILERFSAQQFPDLHSELNLSSLELGDSALYFCASSGGPGEGDTQYFGPGTRLTVL.

The rearrangement joins TRBV11-2 to TRBJ1-1; D uncertain. This CDR3 is 14 amino acids long. The V and J ends lost 0 bases and 7 bases respectively, with 12 bases between them. The germline CDR1 and CDR2 sequences are SGHAT and FQNNGV. The CDR3 nucleotides are TGTGCCAGCAGCTTAGAGTCCTCCTTTGGTGAAGCTTTCTTT. This codes for CASSLESSFGEAFF.

The chain joins TRBV4-3 to TRBJ2-7; D gene uncertain. Germline V CDR1 and CDR2: LGHNA, YSLEER. Deletions cut 1 base from V and 7 bases from J, with 14 bases between. This CDR3 spans 14 amino acids. The DNA for the CDR3 is TGCGCCAGCAGCCAAGCTAGGGCCGGGTGGGAGCAGTACTTC. Translating gives CASSQARAGWEQYF.